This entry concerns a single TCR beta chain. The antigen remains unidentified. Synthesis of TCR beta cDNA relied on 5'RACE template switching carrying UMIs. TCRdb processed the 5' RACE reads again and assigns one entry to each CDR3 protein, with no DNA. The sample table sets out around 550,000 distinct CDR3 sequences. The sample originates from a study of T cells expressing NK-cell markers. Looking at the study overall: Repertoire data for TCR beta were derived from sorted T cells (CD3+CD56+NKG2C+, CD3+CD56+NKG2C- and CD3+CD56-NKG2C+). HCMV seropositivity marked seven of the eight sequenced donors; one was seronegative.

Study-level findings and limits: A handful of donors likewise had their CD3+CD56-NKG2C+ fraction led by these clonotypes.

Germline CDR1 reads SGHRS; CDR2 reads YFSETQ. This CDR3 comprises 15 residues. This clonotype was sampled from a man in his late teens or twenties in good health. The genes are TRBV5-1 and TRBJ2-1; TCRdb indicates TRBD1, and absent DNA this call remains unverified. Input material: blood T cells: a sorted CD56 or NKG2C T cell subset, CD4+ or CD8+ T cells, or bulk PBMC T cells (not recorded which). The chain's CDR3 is CASSRTGVGYNEQFF.